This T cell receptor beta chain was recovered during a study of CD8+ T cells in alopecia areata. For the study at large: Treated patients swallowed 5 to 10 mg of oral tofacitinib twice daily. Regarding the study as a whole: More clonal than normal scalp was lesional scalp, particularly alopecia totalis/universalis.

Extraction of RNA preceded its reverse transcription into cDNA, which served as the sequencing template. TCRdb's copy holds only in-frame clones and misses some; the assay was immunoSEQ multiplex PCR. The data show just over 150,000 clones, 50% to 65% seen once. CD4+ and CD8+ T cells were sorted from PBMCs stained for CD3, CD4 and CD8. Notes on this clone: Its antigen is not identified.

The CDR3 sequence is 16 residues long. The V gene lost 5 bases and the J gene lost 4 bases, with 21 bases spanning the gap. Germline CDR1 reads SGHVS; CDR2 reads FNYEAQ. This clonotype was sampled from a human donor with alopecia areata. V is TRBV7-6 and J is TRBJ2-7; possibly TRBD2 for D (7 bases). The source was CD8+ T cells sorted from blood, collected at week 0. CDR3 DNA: TGTGCCAGCAGCCCCACCCAGCGGGACACCAATTACGAGCAGTACTTC. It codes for CASSPTQRDTNYEQYF.